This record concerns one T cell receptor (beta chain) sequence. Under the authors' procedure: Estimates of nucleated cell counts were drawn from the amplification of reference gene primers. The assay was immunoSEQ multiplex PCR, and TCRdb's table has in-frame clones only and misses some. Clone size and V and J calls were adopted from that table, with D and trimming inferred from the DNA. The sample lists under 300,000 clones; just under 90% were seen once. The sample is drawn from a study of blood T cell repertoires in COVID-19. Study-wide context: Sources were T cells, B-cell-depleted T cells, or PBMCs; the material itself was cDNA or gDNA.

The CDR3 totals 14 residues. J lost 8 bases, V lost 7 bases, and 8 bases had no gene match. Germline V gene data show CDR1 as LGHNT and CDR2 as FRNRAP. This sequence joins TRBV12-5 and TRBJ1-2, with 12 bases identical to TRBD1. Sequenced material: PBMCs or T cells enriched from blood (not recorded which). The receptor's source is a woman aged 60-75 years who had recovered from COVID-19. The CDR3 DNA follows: TGTGCTAGTGTCGGGACAGGGGGCGCGTTCGGCTACACCTTC. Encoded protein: CASVGTGGAFGYTF. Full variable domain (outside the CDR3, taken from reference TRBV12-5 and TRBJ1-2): DARVTQTPRHKVTEMGQEVTMRCQPILGHNTVFWYRQTMMQGLELLAYFRNRAPLDDSGMPKDRFSAEMPDATLATLKIQPSEPRDSAVYFCASVGTGGAFGYTFGSGTRLTVV.